This is a list of T cell receptor beta chains from one sample in a study of blood T cell repertoires in COVID-19. Assay used: immunoSEQ multiplex PCR; TCRdb lists only in-frame clones, some missing. The table lists around 150,000 clones, over 80% of them singletons. The source material was peripheral blood. These receptors were taken from a woman aged 45 to 65 with acute or convalescent COVID-19. CDR3s include the opening cysteine and the closing phenylalanine or tryptophan. D genes are given only for firm matches. Expanded clones are given a class, and other clones once, few, many or no size at all.

j_call d_call v_call clone_size cdr3_nt cdr3_aa
TRBJ2-1 NA TRBV5-6 NA TGTGCCAGCAGCCTTCGAGGCATAATCCGCAATGAGCAGTTCTTC CASSLRGIIRNEQFF
TRBJ1-5 TRBD1 TRBV27 NA TGTGCCAGCAGCCGGGACAGGGGAGATCAGCCCCAGCATTTT CASSRDRGDQPQHF
TRBJ1-1 NA TRBV19 NA TGTGCCAGTAGTCCCAGGGGCCGAATGAACACTGAAGCTTTCTTT CASSPRGRMNTEAFF
TRBJ1-4 TRBD1 TRBV2 NA TGTGCCATAGACAGGGCAGCAACTAATGAAAAACTGTTTTTT CAIDRAATNEKLFF
TRBJ2-1 NA TRBV24-1 NA TGTGCCACCAGTGATTTTACGGTTCCGGGGGATGAGCAGTTCTTC CATSDFTVPGDEQFF
TRBJ2-5 TRBD1 TRBV10-3 NA TGTGCCATCAGTGGGGGGCCAGGACAGGGGGTCGGAGAGACCCAGTACTTC CAISGGPGQGVGETQYF
TRBJ2-3 TRBD2 TRBV19 NA TGTGCCAGTAGTATTTCGGCCCTATCGGGGGAGGGCCATAGTGATACGCAGTATTTT CASSISALSGEGHSDTQYF
TRBJ1-4 TRBD1 TRBV11-1 once TGTGCCAGCAGCGGACAGGGACATAATGAAAAACTGTTTTTT CASSGQGHNEKLFF
TRBJ2-1 TRBD1 TRBV4-3 few TGCGCCAGCAGCCAAGATCTAGAGGGGGCAGCGAGGAATGAGCAGTTCTTC CASSQDLEGAARNEQFF
TRBJ1-4 NA TRBV5-1 NA TGCGCCAGCAGCTTGATCGGGCCTCAGGGTGAAAAACTGTTTTTT CASSLIGPQGEKLFF
TRBJ2-7 TRBD1 TRBV6-6 NA TGTGCCAGCAGTCATACGGCGACAGGGGGTCTCTCCTACGAGCAGTACTTC CASSHTATGGLSYEQYF
TRBJ2-5 NA TRBV7-3 NA TGTGCCAGCAGCCCCACCTCAGGGGAAGAGACCCAGTACTTC CASSPTSGEETQYF
TRBJ1-5 TRBD1 TRBV20-1 NA TGCAGTGCTAGTACAGGGGATTACAATCAGCCCCAGCATTTT CSASTGDYNQPQHF
TRBJ1-1 NA TRBV6-5 once TGTGCCAGCAGTCCGGGGGGGGCACGCGCTGAAGCTTTCTTT CASSPGGARAEAFF
TRBJ1-3 NA TRBV5-1 NA TGCGCCAGCAGCTTGGATCCGGGGGTCTCTGGAAACACCATATATTTT CASSLDPGVSGNTIYF
TRBJ2-2 NA TRBV7-9 NA TGTGCCAGCAGCCTCGCGGGGGCGGACGGGGAGCTGTTTTTT CASSLAGADGELFF
TRBJ2-7 NA TRBV30 NA TGTGCCTGGAGTGTTACAGGCCACGAGCAGTACTTC CAWSVTGHEQYF
TRBJ2-3 NA TRBV7-2 NA TGTGCCAGCAGCTTAGTACGCTACCGTTTAGATACGCAGTATTTT CASSLVRYRLDTQYF
TRBJ1-3 NA TRBV18 few TGTGCCAGCTCACCGACAGACTCTGGAAACACCATATATTTT CASSPTDSGNTIYF
TRBJ2-7 NA TRBV28 NA TGTGCCAGCAGACCGGACAGTCGCGAGCAGTACTTC CASRPDSREQYF
TRBJ2-1 NA TRBV4-1 NA TGCGCCAGCAGCCAACATACCGGGACACCTGTCGCGTACAATGAGCAGTTCTTC CASSQHTGTPVAYNEQFF
TRBJ1-2 NA TRBV2 NA TGTGCCAGCAGTCCTCTCCTCGACTATGGCTACACCTTC CASSPLLDYGYTF